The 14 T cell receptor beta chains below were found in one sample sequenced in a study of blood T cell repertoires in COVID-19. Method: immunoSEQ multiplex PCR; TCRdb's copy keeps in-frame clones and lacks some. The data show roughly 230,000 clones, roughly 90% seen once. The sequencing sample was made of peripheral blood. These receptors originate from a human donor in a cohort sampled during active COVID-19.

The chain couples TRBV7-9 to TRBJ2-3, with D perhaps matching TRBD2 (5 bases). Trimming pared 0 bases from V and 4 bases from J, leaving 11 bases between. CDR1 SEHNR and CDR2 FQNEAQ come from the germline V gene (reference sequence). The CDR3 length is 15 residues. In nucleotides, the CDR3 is TGTGCCAGCAGCTTAGCTAGAGGGTTCGCAGATACGCAGTATTTT. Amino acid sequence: CASSLARGFADTQYF. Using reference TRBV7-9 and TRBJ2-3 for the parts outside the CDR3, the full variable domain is DTGVSQNPRHKITKRGQNVTFRCDPISEHNRLYWYRQTLGQGPEFLTYFQNEAQLEKSRLLSDRFSAERPKGSFSTLEIQRTEQGDSAMYLCASSLARGFADTQYFGPGTRLTVL.

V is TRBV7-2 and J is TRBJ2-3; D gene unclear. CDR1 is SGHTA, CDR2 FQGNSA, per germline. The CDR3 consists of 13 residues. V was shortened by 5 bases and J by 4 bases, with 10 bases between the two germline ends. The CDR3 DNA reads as TGTGCCAGCAGCCCAAGGAGAGCAGATACGCAGTATTTT. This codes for CASSPRRADTQYF.

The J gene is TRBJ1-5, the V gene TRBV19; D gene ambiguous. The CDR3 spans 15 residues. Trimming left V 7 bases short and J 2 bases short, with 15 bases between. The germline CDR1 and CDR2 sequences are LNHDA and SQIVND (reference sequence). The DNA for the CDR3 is TGTGCCAGTAACATAATCGGGATGGGCAATCAGCCCCAGCATTTT. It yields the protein CASNIIGMGNQPQHF.

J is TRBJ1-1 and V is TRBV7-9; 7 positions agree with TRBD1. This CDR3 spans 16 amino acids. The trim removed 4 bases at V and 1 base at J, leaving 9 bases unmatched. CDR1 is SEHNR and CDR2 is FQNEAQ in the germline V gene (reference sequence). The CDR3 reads CASSSPSDRPNTEAFF. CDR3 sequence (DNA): TGTGCCAGCAGCTCACCTTCGGACAGGCCGAACACTGAAGCTTTCTTT.

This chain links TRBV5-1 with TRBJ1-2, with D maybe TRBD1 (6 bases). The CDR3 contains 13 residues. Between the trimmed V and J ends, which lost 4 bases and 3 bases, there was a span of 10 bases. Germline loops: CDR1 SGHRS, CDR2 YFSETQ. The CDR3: CASSLDRDYGYTF. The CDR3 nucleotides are TGCGCCAGCAGCCTGGACAGAGACTATGGCTACACCTTC.

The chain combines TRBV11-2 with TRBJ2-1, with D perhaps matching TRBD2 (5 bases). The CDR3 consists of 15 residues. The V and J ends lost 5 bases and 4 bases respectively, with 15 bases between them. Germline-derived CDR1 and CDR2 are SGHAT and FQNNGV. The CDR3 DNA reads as TGTGCCAGCAGCCCGCCAGCGAGGGAATACAATGAGCAGTTCTTC. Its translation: CASSPPAREYNEQFF.

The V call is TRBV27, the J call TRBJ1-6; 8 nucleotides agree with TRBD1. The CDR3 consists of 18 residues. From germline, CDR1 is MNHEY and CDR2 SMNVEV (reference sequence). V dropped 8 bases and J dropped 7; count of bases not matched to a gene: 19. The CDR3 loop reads CASLKVRGQGVPNSPLHF. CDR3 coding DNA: TGTGCCAGCCTAAAGGTTCGAGGACAGGGAGTCCCCAATTCACCCCTCCACTTT.

The CDR3 DNA is TGTGCCAGCAGGGTTGGTAGCGGGGCGAACGAGCAGTACTTC. Translation: CASRVGSGANEQYF. The chain joins TRBV27 to TRBJ2-7, with 8 bases identical to TRBD2. Per germline, CDR1 MNHEY and CDR2 SMNVEV (reference sequence). J gave up 5 bases and V 6 bases, and 9 bases lay outside the gene matches. This CDR3 spans 14 amino acids.

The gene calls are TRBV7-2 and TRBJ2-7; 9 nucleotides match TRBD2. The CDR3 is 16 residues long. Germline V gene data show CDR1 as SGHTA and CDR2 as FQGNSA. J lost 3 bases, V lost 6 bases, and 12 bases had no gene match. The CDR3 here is CASSLQGLAGIYEQYF. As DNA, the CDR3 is TGTGCCAGCAGTCTCCAGGGGCTAGCGGGGATCTACGAGCAGTACTTC.

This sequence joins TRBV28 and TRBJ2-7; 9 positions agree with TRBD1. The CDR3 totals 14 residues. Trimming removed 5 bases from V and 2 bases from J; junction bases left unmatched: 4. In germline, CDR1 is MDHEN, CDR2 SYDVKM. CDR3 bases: TGTGCCAGCAGTACCGACAGGGGGGCCTACGAGCAGTACTTC. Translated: CASSTDRGAYEQYF.

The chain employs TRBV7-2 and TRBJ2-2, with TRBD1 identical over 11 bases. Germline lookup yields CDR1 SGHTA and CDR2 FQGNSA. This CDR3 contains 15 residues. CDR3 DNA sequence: TGTGCGGAAAGAACGGGACAGGGGGACACCGGGGAGCTGTTTTTT. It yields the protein CAERTGQGDTGELFF.

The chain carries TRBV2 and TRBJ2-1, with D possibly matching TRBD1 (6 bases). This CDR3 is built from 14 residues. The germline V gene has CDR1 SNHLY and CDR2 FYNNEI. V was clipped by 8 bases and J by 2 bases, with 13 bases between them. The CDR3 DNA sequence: TGTGCCAGCTACAGGGCCCTCACCTACAATGAGCAGTTCTTC. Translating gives CASYRALTYNEQFF.

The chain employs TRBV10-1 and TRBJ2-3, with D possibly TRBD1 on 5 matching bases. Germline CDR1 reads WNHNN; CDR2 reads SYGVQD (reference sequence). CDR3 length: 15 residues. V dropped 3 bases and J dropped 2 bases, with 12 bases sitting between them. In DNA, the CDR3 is TGCGCCAGCAGTGACTTAGGGGCGTACACAGATACGCAGTATTTT. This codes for CASSDLGAYTDTQYF.

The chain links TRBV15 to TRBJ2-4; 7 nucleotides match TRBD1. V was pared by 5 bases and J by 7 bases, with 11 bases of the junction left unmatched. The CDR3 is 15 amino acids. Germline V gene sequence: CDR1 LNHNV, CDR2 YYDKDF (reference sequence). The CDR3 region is CATSGRQGKSNIQYF. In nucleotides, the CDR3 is TGTGCCACCAGCGGACGACAGGGCAAATCGAACATTCAGTACTTC.